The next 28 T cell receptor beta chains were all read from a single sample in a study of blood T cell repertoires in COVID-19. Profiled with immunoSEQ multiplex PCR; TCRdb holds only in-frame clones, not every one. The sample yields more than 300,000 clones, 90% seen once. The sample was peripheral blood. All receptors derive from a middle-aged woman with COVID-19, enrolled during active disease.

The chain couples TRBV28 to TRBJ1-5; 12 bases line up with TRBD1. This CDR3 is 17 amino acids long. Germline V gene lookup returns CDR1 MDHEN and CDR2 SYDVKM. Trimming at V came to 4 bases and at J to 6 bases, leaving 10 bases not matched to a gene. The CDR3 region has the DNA TGTGCCAGCAGTTCCCGATTAGGGACAGGGGGCACTCAGCCCCAGCATTTT. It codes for CASSSRLGTGGTQPQHF.

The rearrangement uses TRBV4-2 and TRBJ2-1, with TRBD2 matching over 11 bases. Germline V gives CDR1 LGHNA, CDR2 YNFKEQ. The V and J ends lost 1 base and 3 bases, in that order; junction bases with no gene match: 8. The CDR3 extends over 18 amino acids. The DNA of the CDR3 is TGTGCCAGCAGCCAAGGGCTAGCGGGGGGTACTTTCTACAATGAGCAGTTCTTC. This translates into CASSQGLAGGTFYNEQFF.

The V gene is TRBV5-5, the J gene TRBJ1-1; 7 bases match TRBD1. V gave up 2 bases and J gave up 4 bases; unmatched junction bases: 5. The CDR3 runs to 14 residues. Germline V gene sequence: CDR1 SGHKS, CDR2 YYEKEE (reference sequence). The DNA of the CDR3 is TGTGCCAGCAGCTTCGACAGGGCGGCCACTGAAGCTTTCTTT. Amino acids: CASSFDRAATEAFF.

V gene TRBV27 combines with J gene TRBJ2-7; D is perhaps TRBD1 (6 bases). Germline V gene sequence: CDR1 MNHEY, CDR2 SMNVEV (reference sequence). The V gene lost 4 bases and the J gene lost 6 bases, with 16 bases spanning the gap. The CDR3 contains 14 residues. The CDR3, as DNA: TGTGCCAGCAGTTCAGGGACAAGGGCACTCGAGCAGTACTTC. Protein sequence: CASSSGTRALEQYF.

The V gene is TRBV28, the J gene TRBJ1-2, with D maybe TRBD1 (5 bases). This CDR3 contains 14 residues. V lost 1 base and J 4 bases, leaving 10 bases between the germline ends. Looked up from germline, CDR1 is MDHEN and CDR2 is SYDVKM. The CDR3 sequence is CASSLYLGLYGYTF. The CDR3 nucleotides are TGTGCCAGCAGTTTATATTTGGGACTCTATGGCTACACCTTC.

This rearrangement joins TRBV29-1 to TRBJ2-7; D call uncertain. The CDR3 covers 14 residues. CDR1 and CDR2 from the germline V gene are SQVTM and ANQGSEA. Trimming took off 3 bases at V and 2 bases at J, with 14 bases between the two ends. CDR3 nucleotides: TGCAGCGTTGAGTCGGTAGCAGATCCCTACGAGCAGTACTTC. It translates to CSVESVADPYEQYF.

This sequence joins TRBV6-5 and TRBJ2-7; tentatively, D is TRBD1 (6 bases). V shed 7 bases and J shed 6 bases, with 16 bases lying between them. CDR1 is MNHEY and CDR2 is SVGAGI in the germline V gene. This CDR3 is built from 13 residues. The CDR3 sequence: CASTPSIGGEQYF. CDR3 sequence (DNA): TGTGCCAGCACCCCCTCTATAGGGGGCGAGCAGTACTTC.

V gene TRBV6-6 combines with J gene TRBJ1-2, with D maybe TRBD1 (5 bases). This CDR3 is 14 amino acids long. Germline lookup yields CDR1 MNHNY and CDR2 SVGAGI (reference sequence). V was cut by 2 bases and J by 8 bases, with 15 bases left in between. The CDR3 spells CASSYEGAVKGYTF. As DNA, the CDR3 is TGTGCCAGCAGTTACGAAGGGGCGGTGAAAGGCTACACCTTC.

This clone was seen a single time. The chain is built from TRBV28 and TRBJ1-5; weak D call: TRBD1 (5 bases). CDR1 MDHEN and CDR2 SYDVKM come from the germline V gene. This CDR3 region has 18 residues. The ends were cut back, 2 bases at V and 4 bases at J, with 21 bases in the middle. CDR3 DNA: TGTGCCAGCAGTTTACCCCGGGGGGGGGTCAGTGGGAATCAGCCCCAGCATTTT. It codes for CASSLPRGGVSGNQPQHF. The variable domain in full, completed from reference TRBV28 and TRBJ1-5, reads DVKVTQSSRYLVKRTGEKVFLECVQDMDHENMFWYRQDPGLGLRLIYFSYDVKMKEKGDIPEGYSVSREKKERFSLILESASTNQTSMYLCASSLPRGGVSGNQPQHFGDGTRLSIL.

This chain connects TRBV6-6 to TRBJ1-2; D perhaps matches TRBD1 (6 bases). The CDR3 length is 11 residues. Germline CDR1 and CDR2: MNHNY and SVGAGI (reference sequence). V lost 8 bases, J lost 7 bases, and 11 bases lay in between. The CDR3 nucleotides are TGTGCCAGCGGGACATCGGGTGGCTACACCTTC. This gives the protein CASGTSGGYTF.

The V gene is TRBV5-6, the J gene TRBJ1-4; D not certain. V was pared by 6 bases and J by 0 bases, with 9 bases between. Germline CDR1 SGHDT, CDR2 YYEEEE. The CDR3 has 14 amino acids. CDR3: CASTQDATNEKLFF. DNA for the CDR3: TGTGCCAGCACGCAGGATGCAACTAATGAAAAACTGTTTTTT.

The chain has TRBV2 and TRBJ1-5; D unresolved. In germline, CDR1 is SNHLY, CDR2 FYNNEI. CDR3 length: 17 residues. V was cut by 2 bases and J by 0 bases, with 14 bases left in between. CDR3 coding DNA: TGTGCCAGCAGTGAAACTCCAGGCCGGTATAGCAATCAGCCCCAGCATTTT. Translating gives CASSETPGRYSNQPQHF.

This CDR3 reads CASSYSESTEQFF. In DNA form, the CDR3 reads TGTGCCAGCAGTTACTCGGAGTCCACAGAGCAGTTCTTC. V and J are TRBV6-5 and TRBJ2-1; D ambiguous. Germline CDR1 MNHEY, CDR2 SVGAGI. The germline V and J ends were trimmed by 0 bases and 10 bases, with 10 bases remaining between them. This CDR3 has 13 amino acids.

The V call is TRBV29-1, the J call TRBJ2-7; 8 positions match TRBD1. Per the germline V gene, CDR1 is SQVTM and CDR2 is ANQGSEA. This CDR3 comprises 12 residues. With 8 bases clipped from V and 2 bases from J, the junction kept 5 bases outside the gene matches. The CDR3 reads CSCRTGPYEQYF. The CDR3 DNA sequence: TGCAGCTGCCGGACAGGGCCCTACGAGCAGTACTTC.

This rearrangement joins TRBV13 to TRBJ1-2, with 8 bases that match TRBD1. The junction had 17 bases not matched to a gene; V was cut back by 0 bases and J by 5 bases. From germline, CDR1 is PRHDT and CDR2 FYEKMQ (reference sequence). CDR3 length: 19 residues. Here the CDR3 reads CASSLGFRPADRGTYGYTF. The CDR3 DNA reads TGTGCCAGCAGCTTAGGTTTCCGGCCGGCAGACAGGGGCACATATGGCTACACCTTC.

This chain's CDR3 is CASSVRDSRREQYF. CDR3 sequence (DNA): TGTGCCAGCAGCGTCCGGGACAGCAGAAGGGAGCAGTACTTC. This rearrangement joins TRBV9 to TRBJ2-7; TRBD1 matches 7 bases. The junction had 9 bases not matched to a gene; V was cut back by 2 bases and J by 7 bases. The length of the CDR3 is 14 residues. From germline, CDR1 is SGDLS and CDR2 YYNGEE.

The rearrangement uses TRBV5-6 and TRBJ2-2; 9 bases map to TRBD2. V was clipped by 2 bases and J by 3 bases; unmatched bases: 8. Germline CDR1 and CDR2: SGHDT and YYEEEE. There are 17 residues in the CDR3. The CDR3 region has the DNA TGTGCCAGCAGCTTAGTTAGCGGGAGTATAGACACCGGGGAGCTGTTTTTT. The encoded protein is CASSLVSGSIDTGELFF.

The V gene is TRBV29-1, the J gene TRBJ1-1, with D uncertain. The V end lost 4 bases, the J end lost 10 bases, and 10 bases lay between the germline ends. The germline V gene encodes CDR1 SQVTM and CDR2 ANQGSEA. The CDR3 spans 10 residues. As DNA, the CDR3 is TGCAGCGTTGCCCTCGTTTCAGCTTTCTTT. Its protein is CSVALVSAFF.

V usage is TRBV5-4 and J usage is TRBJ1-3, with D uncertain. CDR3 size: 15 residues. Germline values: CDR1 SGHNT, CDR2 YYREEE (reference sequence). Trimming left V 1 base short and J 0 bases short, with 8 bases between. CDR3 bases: TGTGCCAGCAGCTTGTGGTCAGGCTCTGGAAACACCATATATTTT. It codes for CASSLWSGSGNTIYF.

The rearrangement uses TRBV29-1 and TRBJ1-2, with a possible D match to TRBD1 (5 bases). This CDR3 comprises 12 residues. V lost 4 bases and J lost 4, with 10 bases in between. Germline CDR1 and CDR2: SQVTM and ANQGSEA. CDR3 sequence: CSVADSSYGYTF. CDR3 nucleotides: TGCAGCGTTGCTGACAGTTCCTATGGCTACACCTTC. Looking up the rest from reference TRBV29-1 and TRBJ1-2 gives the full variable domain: SAVISQKPSRDICQRGTSLTIQCQVDSQVTMMFWYRQQPGQSLTLIATANQGSEATYESGFVIDKFPISRPNLTFSTLTVSNMSPEDSSIYLCSVADSSYGYTFGSGTRLTVV.

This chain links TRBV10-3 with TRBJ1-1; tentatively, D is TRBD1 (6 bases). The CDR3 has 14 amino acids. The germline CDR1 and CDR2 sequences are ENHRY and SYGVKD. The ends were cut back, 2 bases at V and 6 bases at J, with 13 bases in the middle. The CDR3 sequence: CAISERTGRAEAFF. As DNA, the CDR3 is TGTGCCATCAGTGAGAGAACAGGGAGGGCTGAAGCTTTCTTT.

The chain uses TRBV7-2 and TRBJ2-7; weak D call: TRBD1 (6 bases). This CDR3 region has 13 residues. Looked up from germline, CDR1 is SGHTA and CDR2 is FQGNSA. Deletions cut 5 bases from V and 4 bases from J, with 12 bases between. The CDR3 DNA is TGTGCCAGCAGCAAGGGGGTAGGGTACGAGCAGTACTTC. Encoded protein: CASSKGVGYEQYF.

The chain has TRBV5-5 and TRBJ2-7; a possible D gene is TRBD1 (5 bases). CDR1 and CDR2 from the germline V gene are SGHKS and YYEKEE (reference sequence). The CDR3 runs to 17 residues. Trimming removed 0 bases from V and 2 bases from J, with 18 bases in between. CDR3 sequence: CASSLGYDRAFAYEQYF. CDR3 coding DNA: TGTGCCAGCAGCTTGGGGTACGACAGAGCCTTTGCCTACGAGCAGTACTTC.

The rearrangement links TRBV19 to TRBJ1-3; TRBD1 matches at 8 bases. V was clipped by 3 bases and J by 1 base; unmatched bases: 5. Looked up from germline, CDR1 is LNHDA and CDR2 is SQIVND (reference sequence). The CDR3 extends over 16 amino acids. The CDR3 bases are TGTGCCAGTAGTATCGGGACAGGTACTTCTGGAAACACCATATATTTT. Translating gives CASSIGTGTSGNTIYF.

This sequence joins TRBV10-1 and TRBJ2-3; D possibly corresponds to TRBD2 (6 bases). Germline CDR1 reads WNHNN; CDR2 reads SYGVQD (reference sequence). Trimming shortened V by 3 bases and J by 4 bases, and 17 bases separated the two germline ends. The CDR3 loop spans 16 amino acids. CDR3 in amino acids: CASSESGQRPPDTQYF. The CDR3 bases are TGCGCCAGCAGTGAAAGCGGGCAGCGGCCCCCAGATACGCAGTATTTT.

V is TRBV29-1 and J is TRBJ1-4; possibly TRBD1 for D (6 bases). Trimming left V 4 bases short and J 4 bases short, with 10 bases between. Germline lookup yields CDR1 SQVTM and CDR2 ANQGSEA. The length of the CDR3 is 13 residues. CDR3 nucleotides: TGCAGCGTTGCAGGGGATTTTAATGAAAAACTGTTTTTT. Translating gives CSVAGDFNEKLFF.

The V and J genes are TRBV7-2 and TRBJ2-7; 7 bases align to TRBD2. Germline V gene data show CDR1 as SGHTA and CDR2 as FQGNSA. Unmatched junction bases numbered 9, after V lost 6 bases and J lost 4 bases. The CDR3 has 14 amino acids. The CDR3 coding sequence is TGTGCCAGCAGAGAAAAGCGGGGACCTTACGAGCAGTACTTC. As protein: CASREKRGPYEQYF.

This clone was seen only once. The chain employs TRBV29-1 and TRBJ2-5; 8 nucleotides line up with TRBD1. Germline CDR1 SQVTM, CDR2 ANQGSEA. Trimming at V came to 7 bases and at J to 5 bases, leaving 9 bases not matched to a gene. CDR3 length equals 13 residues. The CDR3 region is CSADRGRGETQYF. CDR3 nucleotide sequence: TGCAGCGCCGACAGGGGTAGGGGCGAGACCCAGTACTTC.